The next 31 T cell receptor beta chains were all read from a single sample in a study of blood T cell repertoires in COVID-19. Profiled with immunoSEQ multiplex PCR; TCRdb holds only in-frame clones, not every one. The sample holds nearly 300,000 clones, approximately 89% seen once. Sample: PBMCs or T cells enriched from blood (not recorded which). The receptors come from a woman aged 45-59 years who had been exposed to COVID-19.

This sequence joins TRBV6-5 and TRBJ2-5, with 8 bases lining up with TRBD1. Germline assignment: CDR1 MNHEY and CDR2 SVGAGI. Trimming cost V 2 bases and J 5 bases; bases outside gene matches: 7. This CDR3 has 15 residues. The CDR3 spells CASSYAGQGTETQYF. The CDR3 nucleotides read TGTGCCAGCAGTTACGCCGGACAGGGAACGGAGACCCAGTACTTC.

This chain links TRBV7-2 with TRBJ2-7; 8 nucleotides align to TRBD1. Germline V CDR1 and CDR2: SGHTA, FQGNSA. V lost 5 bases, J lost 1 base, and 16 bases stayed unmatched. The CDR3 consists of 18 residues. CDR3 sequence: CASSILYLDRGSSYEQYF. DNA for the CDR3: TGTGCCAGCAGCATCCTTTACCTCGACAGGGGATCTTCCTACGAGCAGTACTTC.

The V call is TRBV30, the J call TRBJ1-2; maybe TRBD1 (6 bases). This CDR3 contains 12 residues. V gave up 3 bases and J gave up 7 bases, with 12 bases separating them. Germline V gives CDR1 GTSNPN, CDR2 SVGIG (reference sequence). CDR3 protein: CAWRQGNGGYTF. Here the CDR3 DNA reads TGTGCCTGGAGACAGGGCAACGGTGGCTACACCTTC.

For the CDR3, the DNA is TGCGCCAGCAGTGAGTCAGTTCGGGTCTGGGGCTACACCTTC. Amino acid sequence: CASSESVRVWGYTF. The chain joins TRBV10-2 to TRBJ1-2, with no clear D. This CDR3 has 14 residues. V gave up 0 bases and J gave up 8 bases, with 13 bases separating them. CDR1 is WSHSY and CDR2 is SAAADI in the germline V gene.

The chain joins TRBV27 to TRBJ2-7; 9 positions agree with TRBD2. With 6 bases clipped from V and 6 bases from J, the junction kept 9 bases outside the gene matches. Germline V gives CDR1 MNHEY, CDR2 SMNVEV (reference sequence). This CDR3 has 14 residues. Here the CDR3 reads CASSLRTSVTEQYF. For the CDR3, the DNA is TGTGCCAGCAGCCTCAGGACTAGCGTAACCGAGCAGTACTTC.

This chain uses TRBV28 with TRBJ2-7; 8 nucleotides line up with TRBD1. J was trimmed by 12 bases and V by 5 bases; bases with no gene match: 12. Per the germline V gene, CDR1 is MDHEN and CDR2 is SYDVKM. This CDR3 has 13 residues. The CDR3 spells CASSKGQEWQWYF. DNA for the CDR3: TGTGCCAGCAGTAAGGGACAGGAATGGCAGTGGTACTTC.

The chain uses TRBV5-6 and TRBJ1-2; 7 bases are a match to TRBD1. Trimming cost V 4 bases and J 4 bases; bases outside gene matches: 7. The CDR3 runs to 14 residues. In germline, CDR1 is SGHDT, CDR2 YYEEEE. Here the CDR3 reads CASSERGGSYGYTF. CDR3 nucleotides: TGTGCCAGCAGCGAACGAGGGGGCTCCTATGGCTACACCTTC.

The genes are TRBV30 and TRBJ1-1, with 8 positions matching TRBD1. The CDR3 extends over 13 amino acids. J was trimmed by 1 base and V by 8 bases; bases with no gene match: 6. The V gene's germline CDR1 is GTSNPN and CDR2 SVGIG (reference sequence). CDR3 residues: CAGQGGQNTEAFF. The DNA for the CDR3 is TGTGCCGGACAGGGAGGGCAGAACACTGAAGCTTTCTTT.

The chain combines TRBV5-1 with TRBJ2-3; 8 bases are shared with TRBD2. Germline V gene lookup returns CDR1 SGHRS and CDR2 YFSETQ. The ends lost 0 bases at V and 7 bases at J; junction bases unmatched: 7. The length of the CDR3 is 15 residues. CDR3 in amino acids: CASSLAGRGSYTQYF. CDR3 coding DNA: TGCGCCAGCAGCTTGGCCGGGAGGGGGTCTTATACGCAGTATTTT.

J is TRBJ2-1 and V is TRBV5-1, with 9 positions matching TRBD2. Losses at the gene ends were 0 bases for V and 8 bases for J; bases not matched to a gene: 15. The CDR3 is 18 residues long. Germline V gene data show CDR1 as SGHRS and CDR2 as YFSETQ. CDR3 nucleotide sequence: TGCGCCAGCAGCTTGGCCCGCGGGCGGGGGGGCTCCCCACATGAGCAGTTCTTC. This encodes CASSLARGRGGSPHEQFF. The full variable domain, completed using reference TRBV5-1 and TRBJ2-1, is KAGVTQTPRYLIKTRGQQVTLSCSPISGHRSVSWYQQTPGQGLQFLFEYFSETQRNKGNFPGRFSGRQFSNSRSEMNVSTLELGDSALYLCASSLARGRGGSPHEQFFGPGTRLTVL.

This clone was observed once. This chain connects TRBV7-9 to TRBJ2-3; 11 positions match TRBD1. The CDR3 extends over 17 amino acids. V shed 4 bases and J 5 bases; nucleotides not matched to a gene: 11. The V gene's germline CDR1 is SEHNR and CDR2 FQNEAQ (reference sequence). The CDR3 loop is CASSSPPGQGAEDTQYF. The CDR3 nucleotides read TGTGCCAGCAGCTCACCCCCCGGACAGGGGGCTGAAGATACGCAGTATTTT.

The sample holds one count of this clone. This chain joins TRBV30 and TRBJ1-2; 9 nucleotides agree with TRBD1. Germline V gene lookup returns CDR1 GTSNPN and CDR2 SVGIG (reference sequence). V lost 3 bases to trimming and J lost 8 bases; unmatched junction nucleotides: 4. The CDR3 runs 12 residues. The CDR3 DNA reads TGTGCCTGGAGCCGGGACAGGGTCGGCTACACCTTC. Its translation is CAWSRDRVGYTF.

The V and J genes are TRBV2 and TRBJ2-5; D may be TRBD2 (6 bases). This CDR3 contains 13 residues. Germline V gene lookup returns CDR1 SNHLY and CDR2 FYNNEI. Trimming stripped 4 bases from V and 3 bases from J, with 9 bases between. The CDR3 loop reads CASSATREETQYF. CDR3 sequence (DNA): TGTGCCAGCAGTGCGACTAGAGAAGAGACCCAGTACTTC.

V is TRBV19 and J is TRBJ1-1; D gene ambiguous. The CDR3 covers 13 residues. The ends were cut back, 3 bases at V and 10 bases at J, with 15 bases in the middle. Germline CDR1 and CDR2: LNHDA and SQIVND (reference sequence). CDR3 DNA sequence: TGTGCCAGTAGTATGTCAGGCCTGCCCCTAGCTTTCTTT. This sequence encodes CASSMSGLPLAFF.

The chain combines TRBV20-1 with TRBJ1-2; TRBD1 is a possible D gene (6 bases). The ends were cut back, 4 bases at V and 5 bases at J, with 8 bases in the middle. Germline CDR1 is DFQATT and CDR2 is SNEGSKA (reference sequence). The CDR3 extends over 11 amino acids. For the CDR3, the DNA is TGCAGTGCTACACAGGGATATGGCTACACCTTC. Translated, it gives CSATQGYGYTF.

This clone has only one observation. This chain links TRBV12-3 or TRBV12-4 with TRBJ1-2, with 9 bases aligning to TRBD1. The CDR3 is made up of 13 amino acids. With 5 bases clipped from V and 4 bases from J, the junction kept 2 bases outside the gene matches. CDR3 sequence reads: CASSGGQGYGYTF. The CDR3 DNA reads as TGTGCCAGCAGTGGGGGACAGGGCTATGGCTACACCTTC.

The chain employs TRBV7-8 and TRBJ1-2; D remains ambiguous. The CDR3 consists of 16 residues. V shed 2 bases and J shed 4 bases, with 17 bases lying between them. The germline V gene encodes CDR1 SGHVS and CDR2 FQNEAQ. The CDR3 DNA sequence: TGTGCCAGCAGCTTAAGCCCCGACGGACTATTCTATGGCTACACCTTC. Its translation: CASSLSPDGLFYGYTF.

This chain connects TRBV6-5 to TRBJ1-6; D gene unclear. V lost 7 bases and J 6 bases, leaving 13 bases between the germline ends. The germline CDR1 and CDR2 sequences are MNHEY and SVGAGI. This CDR3 has 14 amino acids. CDR3 residues: CASTPGNTNSPLHF. CDR3 DNA: TGTGCCAGCACCCCGGGGAACACTAATTCACCCCTCCACTTT.

V is TRBV7-9 and J is TRBJ1-1; D is ambiguous. From germline, CDR1 is SEHNR and CDR2 FQNEAQ (reference sequence). This CDR3 comprises 12 residues. V gave up 5 bases and J gave up 3 bases, with 7 bases separating them. The CDR3 DNA is TGTGCCAGCAGCGCCCAGTACACTGAAGCTTTCTTT. This gives the protein CASSAQYTEAFF.

This chain links TRBV15 with TRBJ2-7; D call uncertain. Germline lookup yields CDR1 LNHNV and CDR2 YYDKDF (reference sequence). The CDR3 extends over 14 amino acids. Between the trimmed V and J ends, which lost 0 bases and 2 bases, there was a span of 8 bases. CDR3 residues: CATSRDTGPYEQYF. CDR3 nucleotide sequence: TGTGCCACCAGCAGAGATACGGGTCCCTACGAGCAGTACTTC.

The chain employs TRBV5-1 and TRBJ1-5; D gene ambiguous. The CDR3 is 15 amino acids. Deletions cut 4 bases from V and 2 bases from J, with 13 bases between. Germline V gene lookup returns CDR1 SGHRS and CDR2 YFSETQ. The CDR3 reads CASSPFSGGNQPQHF. The CDR3 coding sequence is TGCGCCAGCAGCCCCTTCTCGGGAGGCAATCAGCCCCAGCATTTT.

In its sample, this clone was seen a few times. The chain joins TRBV27 to TRBJ1-1, with 10 bases that match TRBD1. CDR1 is MNHEY and CDR2 is SMNVEV in the germline V gene (reference sequence). Trimming at V came to 5 bases and at J to 5 bases, leaving 5 bases not matched to a gene. This CDR3 has 14 residues. As DNA, the CDR3 is TGTGCCAGCAGTAGGGACAGGGGTGTTACTGAAGCTTTCTTT. As protein: CASSRDRGVTEAFF.

This clone turned up a few times. The chain links TRBV7-9 to TRBJ1-2; 7 bases map to TRBD1. CDR1 and CDR2 from the germline V gene are SEHNR and FQNEAQ (reference sequence). V lost 5 bases, J lost 8 bases, and 17 bases stayed unmatched. The CDR3 is 16 amino acids. Written as DNA, the CDR3 is TGTGCCAGCAGCCCACTGGGTGAGACAGGGCCCCGGGGCTACACCTTC. Translation gives CASSPLGETGPRGYTF.

V usage is TRBV4-1 and J usage is TRBJ2-7, with 9 bases that match TRBD1. The junction had 3 bases not matched to a gene; V was cut back by 5 bases and J by 1 base. This CDR3 comprises 14 residues. Germline CDR1 MGHRA, CDR2 YSYEKL. The CDR3 protein is CASSDGTGSYEQYF. The CDR3 DNA follows: TGCGCCAGCAGCGACGGGACAGGGTCCTACGAGCAGTACTTC.

The rearrangement uses TRBV29-1 and TRBJ1-2; D not certain. The CDR3 totals 10 residues. Germline-derived CDR1 and CDR2 are SQVTM and ANQGSEA. Trimming took 6 bases from V and 7 from J, leaving 9 bases between them. CDR3 sequence reads: CSVGVRGYTF. The CDR3 DNA follows: TGCAGCGTCGGAGTTCGTGGCTACACCTTC.

The chain joins TRBV15 to TRBJ2-7, with D possibly matching TRBD1 (6 bases). The CDR3 consists of 16 residues. Between the trimmed V and J ends, which lost 1 base and 6 bases, there was a span of 19 bases. Germline loops: CDR1 LNHNV, CDR2 YYDKDF (reference sequence). The CDR3: CATSRGPYPTGTEQYF. Written as DNA, the CDR3 is TGTGCCACCAGCAGAGGACCGTACCCCACAGGGACCGAGCAGTACTTC.

This chain joins TRBV25-1 and TRBJ2-2; weak D call: TRBD2 (6 bases). This CDR3 spans 15 amino acids. The V gene lost 3 bases and the J gene lost 5 bases, with 13 bases spanning the gap. Per the germline V gene, CDR1 is MGHDK and CDR2 is SYGVNS. For the CDR3, the DNA is TGTGCCAGCAGTGATTTAACTGGGGGGACCGGGGAGCTGTTTTTT. It specifies CASSDLTGGTGELFF.

CDR3 amino acids: CAWSVQTYSGNTIYF. CDR3 coding DNA: TGTGCCTGGAGTGTGCAGACTTACTCTGGAAACACCATATATTTT. V gene TRBV30 combines with J gene TRBJ1-3; D is undetermined. Germline assignment: CDR1 GTSNPN and CDR2 SVGIG (reference sequence). This CDR3 contains 15 residues. Trimming removed 0 bases at V and 0 bases at J, with 9 bases between.

V is TRBV3-1 (or the pseudogene TRBV3-2) and J is TRBJ2-7, with D possibly TRBD1 on 6 matching bases. V was pared by 2 bases and J by 5 bases, with 10 bases between. Germline V lookup: CDR1 LGHDT, CDR2 YNNKEL (reference sequence). The CDR3 has 13 amino acids. CDR3 region: CASSQQSGDEQYF. CDR3 in DNA: TGTGCCAGCAGCCAACAATCAGGGGACGAGCAGTACTTC.

The chain carries TRBV7-6 and TRBJ1-1, with 8 bases fitting TRBD1. The J segment lost 0 bases and the V segment lost 4 bases, leaving 10 bases of the junction unmatched. CDR1 and CDR2 (germline): SGHVS, FNYEAQ. The CDR3 contains 17 residues. DNA for the CDR3: TGTGCCAGCAGCTCTTTACAGGGGGAGAAAGTGAACACTGAAGCTTTCTTT. As protein: CASSSLQGEKVNTEAFF.

V usage is TRBV6-5 and J usage is TRBJ2-2; a possible D gene is TRBD1 (6 bases). The CDR3 covers 15 residues. Trimming removed 6 bases from V and 7 bases from J, with 18 bases in between. Germline V gene lookup returns CDR1 MNHEY and CDR2 SVGAGI. The CDR3 protein is CASRRPKQGLGELFF. CDR3 DNA sequence: TGTGCCAGCAGGAGGCCAAAACAGGGTCTCGGGGAGCTGTTTTTT.